This is a list of T cell receptor beta chains from one sample in a study of T cell repertoires in cytomegalovirus infection. Using its own MiXCR run on the reads, TCRdb lists one record per CDR3 protein. The sample has about 260,000 distinct CDR3 sequences; roughly 9.1% are singletons. The sequenced sample was PBMCs. The receptors were sampled from a human donor in good health (CMV status not recorded). Some clones in this sample may be carry-over from other donors' samples. Each CDR3 is given with its conserved first and last residue. D genes are given only for firm matches. Clone size is given for some rows only: seen once, a few or many times, or a class if the clone is expanded.

j_gene | len | d_gene | v_gene | abundance | CDR3aa | CDR3nt
TRBJ1-5 | 16 | TRBD1 | TRBV6-2/TRBV6-3 | many | CASSYGDRVDNQPQHF | TGTGCCAGCAGTTACGGGGACAGGGTTGACAATCAGCCCCAGCATTTT
TRBJ1-2 | 17 | NA | TRBV4-3 | few | CASSQEGAGATLYGYTF | TGCGCCAGCAGCCAAGAGGGGGCGGGGGCGACACTCTATGGCTACACCTTC
TRBJ2-1 | 15 | TRBD2 | TRBV19 | NA | CASSASGSWYNEQFF | TGTGCCAGTAGTGCTAGCGGGAGTTGGTACAATGAGCAGTTCTTC
TRBJ1-1 | 12 | TRBD1 | TRBV6-2/TRBV6-3 | many | CASSYWDSEAFF | TGTGCCAGCAGTTACTGGGACAGTGAAGCTTTCTTT
TRBJ2-7 | 15 | TRBD2 | TRBV6-2/TRBV6-3 | few | CASTPPGTSRDEQYF | TGTGCCAGCACCCCACCCGGGACTAGCCGCGACGAGCAGTACTTC
TRBJ1-5 | 12 | NA | TRBV20-1 | NA | CSGAGQGQPQHF | TGCAGTGGTGCAGGCCAGGGTCAGCCCCAGCATTTT
TRBJ2-1 | 17 | NA | TRBV5-1 | few | CASSLALGSSSYNEQFF | TGCGCCAGCAGCTTGGCCCTGGGGTCCAGCTCCTACAATGAGCAGTTCTTC
TRBJ2-3 | 14 | NA | TRBV7-3 | many | CASSLTGRGDTQYF | TGTGCCAGCAGCTTAACCGGTCGGGGGGATACGCAGTATTTT
TRBJ1-2 | 14 | TRBD1 | TRBV18 | few | CASSPTGAVYGYTF | TGTGCCAGCTCACCGACAGGGGCTGTCTATGGCTACACCTTC
TRBJ2-3 | 15 | NA | TRBV24-1 | few | CATSDFAGGTDTQYF | TGTGCCACCAGTGATTTCGCAGGGGGGACAGATACGCAGTATTTT
TRBJ2-3 | 16 | TRBD1 | TRBV7-2 | many | CASSQGRGQRTDTQYF | TGTGCCAGCAGCCAGGGTAGGGGACAGCGCACAGATACGCAGTATTTT
TRBJ2-2 | 17 | TRBD2 | TRBV7-6 | NA | CASSHISGTSGTGELFF | TGTGCCAGCAGCCATATTTCCGGGACTAGCGGCACCGGGGAGCTGTTTTTT
TRBJ2-7 | 16 | TRBD1 | TRBV7-2 | many | CASSLSPQTGGSEQYF | TGTGCCAGCAGCCTCAGCCCCCAAACAGGGGGCTCCGAGCAGTACTTC
TRBJ1-3 | 17 | NA | TRBV3-1 | NA | CASSQDGRISSGNTIYF | TGTGCCAGCAGCCAAGATGGCCGGATTAGCTCTGGAAACACCATATATTTT